The sequence of this T cell receptor (beta chain) was determined in a study of patients with pleural tuberculosis. One entry per CDR3 protein, called by TCRdb with MiXCR from the reads. The table lists under 55,000 distinct CDR3 sequences, around 6.7% of them singletons. In its sample, this clonotype was seen many times. This clonotype was obtained from a human donor with pleural tuberculosis.

The chain's CDR3 is CATSREKVNEKLFF. CDR3 DNA: TGTGCCACCAGCAGAGAGAAAGTAAATGAAAAACTGTTTTTT. The chain carries TRBV15 and TRBJ1-4; D is unclear. There are 14 residues in the CDR3. Trimming cost V 0 bases and J 5 bases, with 7 bases left between them. Per the germline V gene, CDR1 is LNHNV and CDR2 is YYDKDF (reference sequence).